The 22 T cell receptor beta chains below were found in one sample sequenced in a study of shared clonotypes between healthy human individuals. Here immunoSEQ multiplex PCR was the method, and the copy in TCRdb shows in-frame clones only, minus some. In the table there are approximately 2,300,000 clones, 92% of which are singletons. Sample: naive CD4+ T cells from PBMCs. Subset of the sample: CD45RA+ positively selected. These TCRs come from a man aged 18 to 29 in good health. Some clones in this sample may be carry-over from other donors' samples.

The chain links TRBV7-9 to TRBJ1-4; D is ambiguous. The CDR3 totals 18 residues. Germline V gene data show CDR1 as SEHNR and CDR2 as FQNEAQ (reference sequence). V was trimmed by 6 bases and J by 0 bases, leaving 20 bases between them. The CDR3 DNA reads as TGTGCCAGCAGACCAGGAGCCTGGGCAACTCCAACTAATGAAAAACTGTTTTTT. Amino acids: CASRPGAWATPTNEKLFF.

The chain recombines TRBV27 with TRBJ2-1; tentatively, D is TRBD1 (5 bases). The germline CDR1 and CDR2 sequences are MNHEY and SMNVEV (reference sequence). This CDR3 comprises 14 residues. V was shortened by 7 bases and J by 6 bases, with 16 bases between the two germline ends. CDR3 coding DNA: TGTGCCAGCAAGGCGGCATTGGGGCGCAATGAGCAGTTCTTC. Translated, it gives CASKAALGRNEQFF.

The chain combines TRBV4-1 with TRBJ1-3; possible D gene TRBD1, 5 bases. The germline CDR1 and CDR2 sequences are MGHRA and YSYEKL. Trimming pared 4 bases from V and 3 bases from J, leaving 19 bases between. The CDR3 totals 17 residues. The CDR3, as DNA: TGCGCCAGCAGCCCCCGCCCGCGAGGGGAGGGTGGAAACACCATATATTTT. Its protein is CASSPRPRGEGGNTIYF.

The CDR3 nucleotides are TGTGCCAGCTCGCCCTACCCGACAAGGACTAGCACAGATACGCAGTATTTT. Translated: CASSPYPTRTSTDTQYF. This rearrangement joins TRBV18 to TRBJ2-3, with D tentatively TRBD2 (5 bases). Germline CDR1 and CDR2: KGHSH and LQKENI. The CDR3 is 17 residues long. V lost 6 bases and J lost 0, with 19 bases in between.

J is TRBJ2-1 and V is TRBV2; 13 bases match TRBD2. The ends lost 6 bases at V and 7 bases at J; junction bases unmatched: 3. Germline CDR1 SNHLY, CDR2 FYNNEI. This CDR3 is 14 amino acids long. CDR3 nucleotides: TGTGCCAGCAGCTGGACTAGCGGGAGAAATGAGCAGTTCTTC. This translates into CASSWTSGRNEQFF.

The chain couples TRBV27 to TRBJ2-2; D is possibly TRBD1 or TRBD2 (5 bases each). The CDR3 runs to 16 residues. V lost 1 base and J lost 4, with 13 bases in between. The germline V gene encodes CDR1 MNHEY and CDR2 SMNVEV (reference sequence). The CDR3, as DNA: TGTGCCAGCAGTTTATGGGTTGGGGGTAGCACCGGGGAGCTGTTTTTT. Amino acids: CASSLWVGGSTGELFF.

Concerning this clone itself: At the DNA level, this CDR3 is encoded by other sequences in the same sample as well. The J gene is TRBJ2-7, the V gene TRBV9; D is tentatively TRBD1 or TRBD2 (5 bases each). V lost 4 bases and J lost 2, with 10 bases in between. Germline V gene sequence: CDR1 SGDLS, CDR2 YYNGEE. The CDR3 has 13 amino acids. In nucleotides, the CDR3 is TGTGCCAGCAGCCGGGGCCCTACCTACGAGCAGTACTTC. It is translated as CASSRGPTYEQYF.

Details on this clone: This sample also contains other DNA sequences that code for the same CDR3. The V call is TRBV18, the J call TRBJ1-1; 10 bases are shared with TRBD1. V was pared by 3 bases and J by 4 bases, with 2 bases of the junction left unmatched. Per the germline V gene, CDR1 is KGHSH and CDR2 is LQKENI. The CDR3 runs to 14 residues. The CDR3 protein is CASSPGTGVTEAFF. The CDR3 DNA sequence: TGTGCCAGCTCACCCGGGACAGGGGTCACTGAAGCTTTCTTT. The full variable domain, completed using reference TRBV18 and TRBJ1-1, is NAGVMQNPRHLVRRRGQEARLRCSPMKGHSHVYWYRQLPEEGLKFMVYLQKENIIDESGMPKERFSAEFPKEGPSILRIQQVVRGDSAAYFCASSPGTGVTEAFFGQGTRLTVV.

This sequence joins TRBV19 and TRBJ2-7; either TRBD1 or TRBD2 may fit D (5 bases each). V lost 8 bases and J lost 2, with 10 bases in between. Germline lookup yields CDR1 LNHDA and CDR2 SQIVND (reference sequence). The CDR3 contains 12 residues. The CDR3 nucleotides read TGTGCCAGTTCCCAGGGAGCCTACGAGCAGTACTTC. This sequence encodes CASSQGAYEQYF.

V gene TRBV7-9 combines with J gene TRBJ2-3, with 11 nucleotides matching TRBD2. V lost 5 bases and J lost 7; bases outside the gene matches: 14. Germline V gene sequence: CDR1 SEHNR, CDR2 FQNEAQ (reference sequence). CDR3 length: 17 amino acids. The CDR3 nucleotides read TGTGCCAGCAGCCAGGGACTAGCGGTGCTCCCCACGAATACGCAGTATTTT. Translating it yields CASSQGLAVLPTNTQYF. Full variable domain (rest looked up from reference TRBV7-9 and TRBJ2-3): DTGVSQNPRHKITKRGQNVTFRCDPISEHNRLYWYRQTLGQGPEFLTYFQNEAQLEKSRLLSDRFSAERPKGSFSTLEIQRTEQGDSAMYLCASSQGLAVLPTNTQYFGPGTRLTVL.

This CDR3 is CASTPAGVGQPQHF. The CDR3 DNA reads as TGTGCCAGCACCCCTGCAGGGGTGGGTCAGCCCCAGCATTTT. The chain uses TRBV7-2 and TRBJ1-5; possible D gene TRBD1, 6 bases. The CDR3 contains 14 residues. V gave up 7 bases and J gave up 6 bases, with 16 bases separating them. The germline gives CDR1 SGHTA, CDR2 FQGNSA.

This CDR3 reads CASSPDRGSGNIQYF. DNA for the CDR3: TGCGCCAGCAGTCCCGACAGGGGGTCGGGGAACATTCAGTACTTC. This chain links TRBV5-1 with TRBJ2-4; TRBD1 matches 9 bases. Germline CDR1 and CDR2: SGHRS and YFSETQ. V lost 5 bases and J lost 7; bases outside the gene matches: 10. The CDR3 sequence is 15 residues long.

The J gene is TRBJ1-2, the V gene TRBV6-4, with 8 bases lining up with TRBD1. Germline lookup yields CDR1 MRHNA and CDR2 SNTAGT. CDR3 length equals 17 residues. V was clipped by 2 bases and J by 0 bases; unmatched bases: 8. The CDR3 coding sequence is TGTGCCAGCAGTGACCCCGCCGACAGGGGCCCTAACTATGGCTACACCTTC. It specifies CASSDPADRGPNYGYTF.

The chain uses TRBV6-4 and TRBJ2-3; D possibly matches TRBD1 or TRBD2 (5 bases each). The ends were cut back, 4 bases at V and 3 bases at J, with 8 bases in the middle. Germline values: CDR1 MRHNA, CDR2 SNTAGT. CDR3 length equals 13 residues. Here the CDR3 reads CASSVEGTDTQYF. CDR3 DNA: TGTGCCAGCAGTGTCGAGGGGACAGATACGCAGTATTTT.

This rearrangement joins TRBV4-3 to TRBJ2-1; 15 positions match TRBD2. The CDR3 length is 17 residues. V gave up 4 bases and J gave up 6 bases; unmatched junction bases: 7. The V gene's germline CDR1 is LGHNA and CDR2 YSLEER. The CDR3 region has the DNA TGCGCCAGCAGCCTCGGACTAGCGGGAGGGCCTGGCAATGAGCAGTTCTTC. It codes for CASSLGLAGGPGNEQFF.

The rearrangement joins TRBV9 to TRBJ2-1, with 7 bases fitting TRBD2. Germline CDR1 reads SGDLS; CDR2 reads YYNGEE. The CDR3 is made up of 15 amino acids. V shed 1 base and J 2 bases; nucleotides not matched to a gene: 3. The CDR3 DNA is TGTGCCAGCAGCGTATGGAGCGGGACCTACAATGAGCAGTTCTTC. It yields the protein CASSVWSGTYNEQFF. The entire variable domain, with the rest obtained from reference TRBV9 and TRBJ2-1, is as follows: DSGVTQTPKHLITATGQRVTLRCSPRSGDLSVYWYQQSLDQGLQFLIQYYNGEERAKGNILERFSAQQFPDLHSELNLSSLELGDSALYFCASSVWSGTYNEQFFGPGTRLTVL.

The chain carries TRBV6-1 and TRBJ2-5, with 9 bases matching TRBD2. From germline, CDR1 is MNHNS and CDR2 SASEGT. The junction had 4 bases not matched to a gene; V was cut back by 6 bases and J by 5 bases. The CDR3 length is 13 residues. The CDR3 loop reads CASRAGGVETQYF. In nucleotides, the CDR3 is TGTGCCAGCAGGGCGGGGGGGGTTGAGACCCAGTACTTC.

The chain links TRBV4-2 to TRBJ2-7; a possible D gene is TRBD1 (6 bases). This CDR3 comprises 14 residues. V lost 3 bases, J lost 2 bases, and 11 bases lay in between. Looked up from germline, CDR1 is LGHNA and CDR2 is YNFKEQ. CDR3 coding DNA: TGTGCCAGCAGCCAGTTCAGGGACACCTACGAGCAGTACTTC. Amino acid sequence: CASSQFRDTYEQYF.

The chain employs TRBV4-2 and TRBJ1-6; the D is unclear. Trimming shortened V by 4 bases and J by 0 bases, and 10 bases separated the two germline ends. The germline CDR1 and CDR2 sequences are LGHNA and YNFKEQ. The CDR3 covers 16 residues. The CDR3 bases are TGTGCCAGCAGCCTAGAAAGTGACTCCTATAATTCACCCCTCCACTTT. This gives the protein CASSLESDSYNSPLHF.

The chain carries TRBV5-4 and TRBJ2-1; tentatively, D is TRBD2 (5 bases). Per the germline V gene, CDR1 is SGHNT and CDR2 is YYREEE (reference sequence). The V gene lost 1 base and the J gene lost 4 bases, with 12 bases spanning the gap. The CDR3 totals 15 residues. The chain's CDR3 is CASSLKGAQYNEQFF. The CDR3 nucleotides read TGTGCCAGCAGCTTGAAGGGAGCACAATACAATGAGCAGTTCTTC. The full variable domain, rest sourced from reference TRBV5-4 and TRBJ2-1, is ETGVTQSPTHLIKTRGQQVTLRCSSQSGHNTVSWYQQALGQGPQFIFQYYREEENGRGNFPPRFSGLQFPNYSSELNVNALELDDSALYLCASSLKGAQYNEQFFGPGTRLTVL.

V usage is TRBV25-1 and J usage is TRBJ2-7; D not certain. The V gene's germline CDR1 is MGHDK and CDR2 SYGVNS. This CDR3 region has 15 residues. Trimming pared 2 bases from V and 7 bases from J, leaving 18 bases between. CDR3 nucleotides: TGTGCCAGCAGTGAACCCGGGCACACGATGGTTGAGCAGTACTTC. Its translation: CASSEPGHTMVEQYF.

V usage is TRBV10-3 and J usage is TRBJ2-3; maybe TRBD1 (5 bases). This CDR3 has 15 residues. Germline CDR1 is ENHRY and CDR2 is SYGVKD. Trimming took off 8 bases at V and 0 bases at J, with 15 bases between the two ends. The CDR3 DNA reads as TGTGCCATCGCCAGGGAACGGACCAGCACAGATACGCAGTATTTT. This sequence encodes CAIARERTSTDTQYF.